This entry concerns a single T cell receptor (beta chain). This record comes from a study of T cell changes during pregnancy in multiple sclerosis. The data were produced by immunoSEQ multiplex PCR, yet TCRdb's version contains in-frame clones alone and is incomplete. The sample consists of almost 35,000 clones, less than 95% of them appearing once. The CDR3 is 13 amino acids. V was cut by 6 bases and J by 3 bases, with 12 bases left in between. The germline CDR1 and CDR2 sequences are MNHEY and SMNVEV (reference sequence). Here the sequenced sample was CD8+ T cells from peripheral blood mononuclear cells, taken before pregnancy. The genes are TRBV27 and TRBJ2-7; weak D call: TRBD2 (6 bases). This TCR derives from a female donor with multiple sclerosis, enrolled in a pregnancy study. In DNA, the CDR3 is TGTGCCAGCAGAGGACTACTCCTCTACGAGCAGTACTTC. Translating it yields CASRGLLLYEQYF.